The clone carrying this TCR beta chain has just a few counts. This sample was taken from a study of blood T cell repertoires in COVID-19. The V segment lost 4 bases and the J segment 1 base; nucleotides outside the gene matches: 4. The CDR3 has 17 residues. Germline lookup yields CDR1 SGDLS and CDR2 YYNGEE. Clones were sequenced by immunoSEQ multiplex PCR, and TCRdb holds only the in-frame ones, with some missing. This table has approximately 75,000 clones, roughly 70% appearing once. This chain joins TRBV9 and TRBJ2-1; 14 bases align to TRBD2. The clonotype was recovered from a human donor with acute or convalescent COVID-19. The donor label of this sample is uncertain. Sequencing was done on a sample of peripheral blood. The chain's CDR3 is CASSPRTSGGSYNEQFF. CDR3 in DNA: TGTGCCAGCAGCCCCCGGACTAGCGGGGGGTCCTACAATGAGCAGTTCTTC.